Following are 26 T cell receptor beta chains from one sample sequenced in a study of blood T cell repertoires in COVID-19. Data came from immunoSEQ multiplex PCR; TCRdb stores just in-frame clones and leaves some out. The sample gives approximately 350,000 clones, about 90% of which show up once; approximately 7.4% is in the top ten. The sequenced sample was peripheral blood. The receptors shown here come from a woman aged 70 to 79 with COVID-19, enrolled during active disease.

The V gene is TRBV12-5, the J gene TRBJ1-1; D perhaps matches TRBD1 (5 bases). The germline V gene has CDR1 LGHNT and CDR2 FRNRAP. The CDR3 length is 14 residues. V lost 0 bases to trimming and J lost 10 bases, with 15 bases between them. The CDR3: CASGLVGTGLGAFF. The CDR3 DNA follows: TGTGCTAGTGGTTTGGTAGGAACAGGATTGGGAGCTTTCTTT.

The rearrangement links TRBV7-9 to TRBJ2-2; D is unclear. V was pared by 3 bases and J by 0 bases, with 8 bases between. The V gene's germline CDR1 is SEHNR and CDR2 FQNEAQ (reference sequence). The CDR3 spans 15 residues. CDR3 region: CASSLRSANTGELFF. In DNA form, the CDR3 reads TGTGCCAGCAGCTTGAGATCCGCGAACACCGGGGAGCTGTTTTTT.

This chain uses TRBV9 with TRBJ1-2; D is unclear. CDR3 length: 13 residues. The V end was cut by 3 bases, the J end by 10 bases, with 16 bases between. Germline V gene sequence: CDR1 SGDLS, CDR2 YYNGEE. The CDR3 reads CASSAPVGGDYTF. The CDR3 DNA sequence: TGTGCCAGCAGCGCCCCTGTGGGAGGAGACTACACCTTC. Together with reference TRBV9 and TRBJ1-2, the CDR3 gives the full variable domain: DSGVTQTPKHLITATGQRVTLRCSPRSGDLSVYWYQQSLDQGLQFLIQYYNGEERAKGNILERFSAQQFPDLHSELNLSSLELGDSALYFCASSAPVGGDYTFGSGTRLTVV.

In regard to this clone: An end of the junction does not agree with germline; a read error may underlie this. This chain links TRBV3-1 (or the pseudogene TRBV3-2) with TRBJ1-2, with 7 bases fitting TRBD1. There are 14 residues in the CDR3. CDR1 and CDR2 (germline): LGHDT, YNNKEL (reference sequence). CDR3 DNA sequence: TGTGCCAGCAGCCAGAGTGAGGGGGCTGGAGGCTGCACCTTC. It yields the protein CASSQSEGAGGCTF.

This rearrangement joins TRBV5-6 to TRBJ2-1; 8 bases are a match to TRBD1. CDR1 is SGHDT and CDR2 is YYEEEE in the germline V gene. With 3 bases clipped from V and 8 bases from J, the junction kept 10 bases outside the gene matches. This CDR3 is 15 amino acids long. The CDR3 region has the DNA TGTGCCAGCAGCTCGCCCGGACAGGGTTGGGATGAGCAGTTCTTC. Residues: CASSSPGQGWDEQFF.

CDR3 coding DNA: TGCGCCAGCAGCCCCCGGGACAGAAACACTGAAGCTTTCTTT. It translates to CASSPRDRNTEAFF. The rearrangement uses TRBV4-1 and TRBJ1-1; 7 nucleotides match TRBD1. The CDR3 totals 14 residues. Trimming at V came to 4 bases and at J to 2 bases, leaving 4 bases not matched to a gene. Germline CDR1 MGHRA, CDR2 YSYEKL.

This chain links TRBV6-5 with TRBJ2-7; 9 nucleotides align to TRBD1. Germline V gene lookup returns CDR1 MNHEY and CDR2 SVGAGI. This CDR3 region has 13 residues. J was trimmed by 6 bases and V by 4 bases; bases with no gene match: 4. CDR3: CASSFGTGSEQYF. CDR3 in DNA: TGTGCCAGCAGTTTCGGGACAGGGAGCGAGCAGTACTTC.

This clone was seen more than once but under ten times. V and J are TRBV5-1 and TRBJ2-7; a weak D match, TRBD1 (6 bases). This CDR3 comprises 14 residues. Trimming took 0 bases from V and 4 from J, leaving 11 bases between them. Germline values: CDR1 SGHRS, CDR2 YFSETQ. CDR3 coding DNA: TGCGCCAGCAGCTTGGGGGACACTATTTACGAGCAGTACTTC. This sequence encodes CASSLGDTIYEQYF.

This chain connects TRBV10-3 to TRBJ2-3; TRBD1 aligns across 7 bases. CDR1 is ENHRY and CDR2 is SYGVKD in the germline V gene. Trimming at V came to 0 bases and at J to 3 bases, leaving 9 bases not matched to a gene. The CDR3 is 17 amino acids. Written as DNA, the CDR3 is TGTGCCATCAGTGAGTCTATGGACCGCAGGGGGACAGATACGCAGTATTTT. It codes for CAISESMDRRGTDTQYF.

The J gene is TRBJ2-7, the V gene TRBV3-1 (or the pseudogene TRBV3-2), with D perhaps TRBD2 (6 bases). V lost 3 bases and J lost 4, with 19 bases in between. CDR1 LGHDT and CDR2 YNNKEL come from the germline V gene (reference sequence). The CDR3 length is 16 residues. The CDR3 region is CASSQEAWRGMYEQYF. Here the CDR3 DNA reads TGTGCCAGCAGCCAGGAGGCCTGGCGGGGAATGTACGAGCAGTACTTC.

The rearrangement links TRBV12-3 or TRBV12-4 to TRBJ2-1; D is perhaps TRBD1 (6 bases). The CDR3 is 12 residues long. The germline V and J ends were trimmed by 3 bases and 13 bases, with 13 bases remaining between them. CDR3 sequence reads: CASSFLGGAQFF. CDR3 coding DNA: TGTGCCAGCAGTTTTTTAGGGGGAGCCCAGTTCTTC.

The chain employs TRBV7-2 and TRBJ2-1; D ambiguous. Germline V gene lookup returns CDR1 SGHTA and CDR2 FQGNSA. The V end lost 5 bases, the J end lost 3 bases, and 11 bases lay between the germline ends. CDR3 size: 14 residues. The CDR3 region has the DNA TGTGCCAGCAGCAACCGCGGCGTCTACAATGAGCAGTTCTTC. This sequence encodes CASSNRGVYNEQFF.

The rearrangement links TRBV30 to TRBJ1-1; 7 bases are a match to TRBD1. Germline CDR1 GTSNPN, CDR2 SVGIG (reference sequence). The trim removed 2 bases at V and 8 bases at J, leaving 5 bases unmatched. This CDR3 spans 12 amino acids. The CDR3 protein is CAWSFQGGEAFF. CDR3 sequence (DNA): TGTGCCTGGAGTTTCCAGGGGGGAGAAGCTTTCTTT. The full variable domain, in which reference TRBV30 and TRBJ1-1 provide the parts outside the CDR3, is SQTIHQWPATLVQPVGSPLSLECTVEGTSNPNLYWYRQAAGRGLQLLFYSVGIGQISSEVPQNLSASRPQDRQFILSSKKLLLSDSGFYLCAWSFQGGEAFFGQGTRLTVV.

This clone was recorded once. CDR3 in amino acids: CASSLDGGAETQYF. The DNA of the CDR3 is TGTGCCAGCAGCTTAGATGGGGGGGCGGAGACCCAGTACTTC. The rearrangement uses TRBV7-2 and TRBJ2-5, with D possibly being TRBD2 (7 bases). V lost 1 base to trimming and J lost 5 bases, with 11 bases between them. The CDR3 has 14 residues. Germline V gene sequence: CDR1 SGHTA, CDR2 FQGNSA.

Written as DNA, the CDR3 is TGTGCCAGCAGTTACGTGGGGGGCTCTGGAAACACCATATATTTT. It specifies CASSYVGGSGNTIYF. The chain combines TRBV6-5 with TRBJ1-3; perhaps TRBD1 as D (5 bases). V gave up 2 bases and J gave up 0 bases, with 8 bases separating them. Germline CDR1 reads MNHEY; CDR2 reads SVGAGI. The CDR3 consists of 15 residues.

The gene calls are TRBV28 and TRBJ1-5; D might be TRBD1 (6 bases). With 6 bases removed from V and 2 bases from J, the gap between germline ends came to 14 bases. CDR3 length: 15 amino acids. Germline V gene lookup returns CDR1 MDHEN and CDR2 SYDVKM. This chain's CDR3 is CASSMDSIGNQPQHF. In nucleotides, the CDR3 is TGTGCCAGCAGCATGGACAGCATCGGCAATCAGCCCCAGCATTTT.

The J gene is TRBJ1-1, the V gene TRBV4-1; D call uncertain. The CDR3 extends over 14 amino acids. CDR1 MGHRA and CDR2 YSYEKL come from the germline V gene. Trimming took 4 bases from V and 2 from J, leaving 11 bases between them. The CDR3 region has the DNA TGCGCCAGCAGCCTTAGCGGGGAAAACACTGAAGCTTTCTTT. Its protein is CASSLSGENTEAFF.

The chain combines TRBV3-1 (or the pseudogene TRBV3-2) with TRBJ2-4; 12 nucleotides match TRBD2. CDR1 and CDR2 from the germline V gene are LGHDT and YNNKEL (reference sequence). The CDR3 runs to 18 residues. The J segment lost 6 bases and the V segment lost 4 bases, leaving 13 bases of the junction unmatched. Written as DNA, the CDR3 is TGTGCCAGCAGCCTTGAACCTGGCGGACTAGCGGGGACAAACATTCAGTACTTC. It encodes CASSLEPGGLAGTNIQYF.

This chain joins TRBV4-1 and TRBJ2-3, with 9 nucleotides matching TRBD2. The germline V gene has CDR1 MGHRA and CDR2 YSYEKL. After removal of 1 base from V and 3 bases from J, the junction contained 8 bases not matched to a gene. This CDR3 comprises 17 residues. The CDR3, as DNA: TGCGCCAGCAGCCAAGTTAGGTCTAGCGGGATAACAGATACGCAGTATTTT. Amino acids: CASSQVRSSGITDTQYF.

In its sample, this clone was seen once. This same CDR3 is encoded by further DNA sequences in the sample. The V gene is TRBV19, the J gene TRBJ1-2, with 9 bases fitting TRBD1. J lost 7 bases, V lost 4 bases, and 4 bases had no gene match. Germline V lookup: CDR1 LNHDA, CDR2 SQIVND (reference sequence). This CDR3 is 13 amino acids long. In DNA form, the CDR3 reads TGTGCCAGTAGTACCACAGGGGGCGGTGGCTACACCTTC. Translated: CASSTTGGGGYTF.

This clone was counted only a few times. V usage is TRBV6-5 and J usage is TRBJ1-5, with D perhaps matching TRBD1 (5 bases). V was shortened by 4 bases and J by 7 bases, with 8 bases between the two germline ends. The length of the CDR3 is 12 residues. Germline CDR1 MNHEY, CDR2 SVGAGI. CDR3 nucleotide sequence: TGTGCCAGCAGTTTCAAGGGGCAGCCCCAGCATTTT. Encoded protein: CASSFKGQPQHF.

The chain combines TRBV18 with TRBJ2-7, with D maybe TRBD1 (6 bases). This CDR3 is 16 amino acids long. Germline loops: CDR1 KGHSH, CDR2 LQKENI. The V end lost 1 base, the J end lost 0 bases, and 13 bases lay between the germline ends. CDR3 sequence reads: CASSPLQQGSSYEQYF. In DNA, the CDR3 is TGTGCCAGCTCACCACTACAACAGGGCAGCTCCTACGAGCAGTACTTC.

This clone was seen once. The V call is TRBV7-3, the J call TRBJ2-5, with D possibly being TRBD1 (5 bases). V lost 1 base and J lost 1, with 7 bases in between. There are 14 residues in the CDR3. The germline CDR1 and CDR2 sequences are SGHTA and FQGTGA. In DNA, the CDR3 is TGTGCCAGCAGCTTAAGGGGCTCCCAAGAGACCCAGTACTTC. This translates into CASSLRGSQETQYF. The whole variable domain, filled in from reference TRBV7-3 and TRBJ2-5, reads GAGVSQTPSNKVTEKGKYVELRCDPISGHTALYWYRQSLGQGPEFLIYFQGTGAADDSGLPNDRFFAVRPEGSVSTLKIQRTERGDSAVYLCASSLRGSQETQYFGPGTRLLVL.

In this sample, this clone turned up once. V is TRBV24-1 and J is TRBJ1-5, with a weak D call TRBD1 (6 bases). Trimming shortened V by 6 bases and J by 5 bases, and 13 bases separated the two germline ends. This CDR3 region has 14 residues. Germline V gives CDR1 KGHDR, CDR2 SFDVKD. The CDR3, as DNA: TGTGCCACCAGTCTAAGTTCAGGGGATCAGCCCCAGCATTTT. It yields the protein CATSLSSGDQPQHF.

The chain carries TRBV5-1 and TRBJ2-3; TRBD2 matches at 12 bases. This CDR3 is 16 amino acids long. V trimming: 2 bases; J trimming: 6 bases; junction bases outside the gene matches: 7. CDR1 is SGHRS, CDR2 YFSETQ, per germline. The CDR3 region is CASSLRSSGGADTQYF. The DNA for the CDR3 is TGCGCCAGCAGCTTAAGGTCTAGCGGGGGGGCCGATACGCAGTATTTT.

CDR3 nucleotide sequence: TGTGCCAGCAGCCAAGCGGCGCGGGGGGTTTACACCGGGGAGCTGTTTTTT. This sequence encodes CASSQAARGVYTGELFF. The chain is built from TRBV3-1 (or the pseudogene TRBV3-2) and TRBJ2-2, with 8 bases matching TRBD2. V lost 1 base and J lost 3; bases outside the gene matches: 7. Germline CDR1 LGHDT, CDR2 YNNKEL (reference sequence). CDR3 size: 17 residues.